This T cell receptor beta chain was documented in a study of vaccination effects on CD4 cells after COVID-19 (dated by TCRdb to about 2022). Study-wide context: In the ViraFEST assay, PBMC were stimulated with viral peptide pools, and antigen-specific CD4+ T cell clonotypes were then identified by expansion using TCR sequencing. Participants received two doses of either the BNT162b2 or the mRNA-1273 mRNA SARS-CoV-2 vaccine. Each well held some 1.9 million PBMC cultured in IMDM containing approximately 5.3% human AB serum, 8 to 10 IU/ml IL-2 and gentamicin, along with about 9.3 ug/ml peptides. SARS-CoV-2 spike-specific CD4+ TCR repertoires from before and after mRNA vaccination were compared in COVID-19 convalescent patients and in infection-naive vaccine recipients. Altogether, some 10 COVID-19 convalescent patients and a few SARS-CoV-2-naive healthy vaccine recipients made up the full study. Cultures from other donors in the study were sequenced with the Oncomine TCR Beta short-read assay on an Illumina iSeq 100.

The CDR3 contains 15 residues, cysteine and phenylalanine counted. The DNA shown is the 45-base CDR3, in frame from base 1. V is pared back by 0 bases and J by 2 bases, with 11 bases lying between the germline termini. CDR1 GTSNPN and CDR2 SVGIG were looked up in the germline V gene (reference sequence). Receptor amplification or capture employed the immunoSEQ multiplex PCR assay. TCR beta CDR3 sequencing was performed on DNA from the cultured, isolated CD4+ T cells. From the authors' description of their analysis: Non-productive TCR sequences were removed and reads were trimmed to the CDR3 region, keeping CDR3s of at least 7 amino acids. Antigen-specific clonotypes were identified using the MANAFEST web app by comparison of expansion in peptide wells against reference cultures. To count as positive, a clone had to show expansion at FDR<0.05 compared with the reference and with all other wells, an odds ratio above 5, and a frequency above 0.1% in two replicate wells. Cross-reactive clonotypes were defined as significantly expanded in SARS-CoV-2 spike wells and in at least one common cold coronavirus spike condition. Levenshtein distance calculated with the stringdist R package was used to assess CDR3 similarity, and unrooted trees were constructed with ape in R 3.6.1. The immuneACCESS repertoire file appears here via TCRdb, limited to in-frame rearrangements. These files lack a portion of the clones; in checked studies, under half of the deficit traces to unresolved V genes, and the cause of the others is not known. V and J calls and clone size follow that table, whereas D and trimming were derived from the DNA. The sample data list around 40,000 clones, and 55% to 80% of these were observed just once. Jointly, the top ten make up just over 4% of the sample.

After 10 to 11 days of culture, CD4+ T cells were isolated with the EasySep CD4+ T cell isolation kit. Negative nucleocapsid antibody results before and after vaccination confirmed that the healthy vaccine recipients had no prior SARS-CoV-2 infection. On days 3 and 7, half of the culture medium was replaced with fresh IL-2-containing medium. Unless otherwise noted, each peptide stimulation condition was cultured in triplicate wells. Using Ficoll-Paque Plus gradient centrifugation, PBMC were separated from whole blood and then either used fresh or cryopreserved at -140C. The QIAamp micro DNA kit was used to extract genomic DNA from the cultured CD4+ T cells. Concerning this clone itself: Its antigen is currently not known. Per-base qualities were not stored, and no clone one base away is much larger.

General conclusions and limits of the study: In healthy vaccine recipients, vaccine-induced clones were almost all SARS-CoV-2 mono-reactive, with only 1 of 255 being cross-reactive with common cold coronaviruses. Clones induced by infection and clones induced by vaccination both contracted markedly at late timepoints after vaccination, which fits with T cell responses waning over time. Only a small number of convalescent patients were included, and no early post-infection timepoints were available, which limited the study.

The TCR was taken from a human donor who received a COVID-19 vaccine. The rearrangement combines TRBV30 with TRBJ1-3, with the D gene call left open. Sequencing used CD4+ T cells from PBMCs cultured without peptide, obtained before COVID-19 vaccination. Here the CDR3 is given as CAWSVAEGPGNTIYF. The base sequence is TGTGCCTGGAGTGTCGCCGAGGGCCCTGGAAACACCATATATTTT. This CDR3, with the reference TRBV30 and TRBJ1-3 proteins standing in past its ends, gives the full variable domain SQTIHQWPATLVQPVGSPLSLECTVEGTSNPNLYWYRQAAGRGLQLLFYSVGIGQISSEVPQNLSASRPQDRQFILSSKKLLLSDSGFYLCAWSVAEGPGNTIYFGEGSWLTVV.